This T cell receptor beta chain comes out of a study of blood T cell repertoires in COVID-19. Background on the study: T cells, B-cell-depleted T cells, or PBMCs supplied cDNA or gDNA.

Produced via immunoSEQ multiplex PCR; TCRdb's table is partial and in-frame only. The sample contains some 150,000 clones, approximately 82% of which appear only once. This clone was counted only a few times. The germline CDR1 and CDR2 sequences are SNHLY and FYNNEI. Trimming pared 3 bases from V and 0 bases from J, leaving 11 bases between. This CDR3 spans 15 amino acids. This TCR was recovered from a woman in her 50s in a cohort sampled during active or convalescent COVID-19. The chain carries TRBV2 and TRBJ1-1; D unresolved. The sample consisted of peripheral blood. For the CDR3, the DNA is TGTGCCAGCAGTGAGAGGGTCCGGGTGAACACTGAAGCTTTCTTT. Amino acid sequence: CASSERVRVNTEAFF.